The clone carrying this T cell receptor (beta chain) was seen only once. The antigen remains unidentified. Sequencing used immunoSEQ multiplex PCR; TCRdb keeps in-frame clones, though not all of them. The profile shows roughly 150,000 clones, around 85% of them singletons. The record originates from a study of T cell responses to AZD1222 COVID-19 vaccine. Regarding the study as a whole: Females made up more of the donors, who were largely white British, and clonal diversity may have come out too low.

This CDR3 region has 14 residues. Germline values: CDR1 MNHEY, CDR2 SVGAGI. V lost 2 bases and J 2 bases, leaving 10 bases between the germline ends. The TCR was taken from an adult who had recovered from COVID-19. V gene TRBV6-5 combines with J gene TRBJ2-7; possibly TRBD1 for D (6 bases). Sequenced material: peripheral blood, taken after recovery from COVID-19. The CDR3 sequence is CASSYVGTTYEQYF. The CDR3, as DNA: TGTGCCAGCAGTTACGTCGGGACAACCTACGAGCAGTACTTC.